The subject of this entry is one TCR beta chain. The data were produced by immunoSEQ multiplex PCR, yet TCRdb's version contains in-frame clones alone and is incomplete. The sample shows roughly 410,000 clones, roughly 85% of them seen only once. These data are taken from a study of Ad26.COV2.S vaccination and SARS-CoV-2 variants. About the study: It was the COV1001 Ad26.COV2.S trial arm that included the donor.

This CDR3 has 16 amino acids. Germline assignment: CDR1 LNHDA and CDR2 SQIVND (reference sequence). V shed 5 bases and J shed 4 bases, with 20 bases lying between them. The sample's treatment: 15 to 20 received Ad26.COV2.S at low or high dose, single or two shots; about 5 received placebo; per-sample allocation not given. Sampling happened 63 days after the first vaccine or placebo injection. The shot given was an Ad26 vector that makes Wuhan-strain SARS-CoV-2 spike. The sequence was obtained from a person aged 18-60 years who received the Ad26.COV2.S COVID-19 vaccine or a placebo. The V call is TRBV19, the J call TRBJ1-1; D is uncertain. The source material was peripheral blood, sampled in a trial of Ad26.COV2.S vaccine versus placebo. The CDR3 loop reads CASSSRGTGAGTEAFF. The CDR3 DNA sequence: TGTGCCAGTAGTTCCCGGGGAACGGGAGCGGGCACTGAAGCTTTCTTT.